One sample yielded the 17 T cell receptor beta chains listed below, sequenced in a study of cytomegalovirus exposure and HLA in healthy donors. Profiling relied on immunoSEQ multiplex PCR, and the TCRdb table lists in-frame clones only, not all of them. Of about 190,000 clones in the sample, approximately 84% are singletons; the top ten hold 2.8%. Source material: PBMCs. These receptors all come from a woman aged 18 to 35 in good health and CMV-seropositive.

This clone was seen only once. The J gene is TRBJ2-7, the V gene TRBV6-6, with D possibly being TRBD2 (6 bases). The V and J ends lost 6 bases and 6 bases respectively, with 21 bases between them. This CDR3 is built from 15 residues. The germline V gene has CDR1 MNHNY and CDR2 SVGAGI (reference sequence). CDR3: CASSPSELGVSEQYF. The CDR3 DNA is TGTGCCAGCAGCCCTAGCGAGTTGGGAGTCTCCGAGCAGTACTTC.

This chain links TRBV5-6 with TRBJ1-1; D remains unclear. V was clipped by 5 bases and J by 2 bases, with 13 bases between them. The CDR3 has 14 amino acids. From germline, CDR1 is SGHDT and CDR2 YYEEEE. The CDR3 region is CASRHRRNNTEAFF. Here the CDR3 DNA reads TGTGCCAGCAGGCACCGCAGGAACAACACTGAAGCTTTCTTT.

The rearrangement uses TRBV27 and TRBJ1-1; maybe TRBD1 (6 bases). The ends were cut back, 7 bases at V and 1 base at J, with 22 bases in the middle. CDR3 length equals 17 residues. Germline CDR1 reads MNHEY; CDR2 reads SMNVEV (reference sequence). CDR3 in amino acids: CASTTTGGPSANTEAFF. CDR3 DNA: TGTGCCAGCACCACAACGGGGGGGCCCTCGGCGAACACTGAAGCTTTCTTT.

The CDR3 bases are TGTGCCACCGCGGGGGGGAGTTCTGGCAATCAGCCCCAGCATTTT. Translating gives CATAGGSSGNQPQHF. This sequence joins TRBV6-1 and TRBJ1-5; possibly TRBD1 for D (5 bases). V lost 10 bases to trimming and J lost 2 bases, with 18 bases between them. The CDR3 is made up of 15 amino acids. CDR1 MNHNS and CDR2 SASEGT come from the germline V gene.

The chain uses TRBV6-1 and TRBJ2-1, with a possible D match to TRBD2 (5 bases). Germline CDR1 reads MNHNS; CDR2 reads SASEGT. This CDR3 is 16 amino acids long. V lost 2 bases and J lost 0, with 11 bases in between. For the CDR3, the DNA is TGTGCCAGCAGTGAATCTAGCTCCGTCTCCTACAATGAGCAGTTCTTC. It translates to CASSESSSVSYNEQFF.

The gene calls are TRBV5-4 and TRBJ2-7; 8 nucleotides agree with TRBD1. V shed 7 bases, J shed 12 bases, and the junction held 12 bases outside the gene matches. The CDR3 totals 12 residues. The germline gives CDR1 SGHNT, CDR2 YYREEE (reference sequence). CDR3 sequence reads: CASAVSGGKSYF. The DNA of the CDR3 is TGTGCCAGCGCGGTTTCAGGGGGCAAGTCGTACTTC.

V is TRBV10-3 and J is TRBJ1-1, with D tentatively TRBD1 (6 bases). Germline V CDR1 and CDR2: ENHRY, SYGVKD. The CDR3 length is 15 residues. Deletions cut 3 bases from V and 1 base from J, with 12 bases between. CDR3 nucleotide sequence: TGTGCCATCAGTGAACTAGGACAGACGAACACTGAAGCTTTCTTT. Amino acids: CAISELGQTNTEAFF.

The chain carries TRBV9 and TRBJ1-2; D not certain. CDR1 is SGDLS, CDR2 YYNGEE, per germline. V gave up 5 bases and J gave up 8 bases, with 7 bases separating them. This CDR3 contains 10 residues. The CDR3 sequence is CASSGSGYTF. Written as DNA, the CDR3 is TGTGCCAGCAGTGGCTCGGGCTACACCTTC. Drawing the rest from reference TRBV9 and TRBJ1-2, the complete variable domain is DSGVTQTPKHLITATGQRVTLRCSPRSGDLSVYWYQQSLDQGLQFLIQYYNGEERAKGNILERFSAQQFPDLHSELNLSSLELGDSALYFCASSGSGYTFGSGTRLTVV.

The chain couples TRBV4-3 to TRBJ2-7, with a tentative D call TRBD2 (6 bases). V gave up 1 base and J gave up 3 bases, with 16 bases separating them. The V gene's germline CDR1 is LGHNA and CDR2 YSLEER. CDR3 length: 16 amino acids. The CDR3 reads CASSQGLDTGGYEQYF. CDR3 DNA sequence: TGCGCCAGCAGCCAAGGACTAGACACCGGTGGCTACGAGCAGTACTTC.

The chain carries TRBV4-2 and TRBJ1-1; a weak D match, TRBD1 (5 bases). CDR3 length equals 15 residues. Germline V lookup: CDR1 LGHNA, CDR2 YNFKEQ. The V end lost 1 base, the J end lost 4 bases, and 13 bases lay between the germline ends. CDR3 residues: CASSQVGAGTTEAFF. The CDR3 region has the DNA TGTGCCAGCAGCCAAGTTGGGGCAGGCACCACTGAAGCTTTCTTT.

V is TRBV4-1 and J is TRBJ1-2, with 8 nucleotides matching TRBD1. Germline V gene data show CDR1 as MGHRA and CDR2 as YSYEKL. This CDR3 is 13 amino acids long. After removal of 0 bases from V and 9 bases from J, the junction contained 3 bases not matched to a gene. The CDR3 loop is CASSQDNRGSYTF. The CDR3 DNA is TGCGCCAGCAGCCAAGATAACAGGGGGAGCTACACCTTC.

The rearrangement uses TRBV6-5 and TRBJ1-2; D is uncertain. This CDR3 has 13 residues. The ends were cut back, 2 bases at V and 8 bases at J, with 12 bases in the middle. From germline, CDR1 is MNHEY and CDR2 SVGAGI. CDR3 sequence reads: CASSYEGALGYTF. The CDR3 DNA is TGTGCCAGCAGTTACGAGGGAGCCCTAGGCTACACCTTC.

The rearrangement links TRBV4-2 to TRBJ2-2; no firm D call. Germline lookup yields CDR1 LGHNA and CDR2 YNFKEQ. Trimming took off 4 bases at V and 7 bases at J, with 13 bases between the two ends. The CDR3 sequence is 14 residues long. The CDR3 here is CASSPTTLGGELFF. The CDR3 DNA reads TGTGCCAGCAGCCCGACAACCCTGGGCGGGGAGCTGTTTTTT.

The chain combines TRBV7-9 with TRBJ1-6; D call uncertain. The germline gives CDR1 SEHNR, CDR2 FQNEAQ (reference sequence). V lost 2 bases, J lost 7 bases, and 12 bases lay in between. The CDR3 is 15 amino acids. For the CDR3, the DNA is TGTGCCAGCAGCTTAAGCGCGGGCCCCAATTCACCCCTCCACTTT. Protein sequence: CASSLSAGPNSPLHF.

There are a few counts of this clone. The rearrangement links TRBV27 to TRBJ1-6; 8 bases align to TRBD1. V dropped 5 bases and J dropped 5; count of bases not matched to a gene: 5. Germline loops: CDR1 MNHEY, CDR2 SMNVEV (reference sequence). The CDR3 contains 15 residues. The CDR3 DNA is TGTGCCAGCAGTCCGACAGGGGTGAATAATTCACCCCTCCACTTT. The encoded protein is CASSPTGVNNSPLHF.

The rearrangement links TRBV7-9 to TRBJ2-7; 7 positions agree with TRBD2. V lost 5 bases, J lost 1 base, and 8 bases stayed unmatched. The CDR3 extends over 15 amino acids. Per the germline V gene, CDR1 is SEHNR and CDR2 is FQNEAQ (reference sequence). CDR3 region: CASSPGGGLSYEQYF. CDR3 DNA sequence: TGTGCCAGCAGCCCCGGCGGGGGACTATCCTACGAGCAGTACTTC.

The J gene is TRBJ2-7, the V gene TRBV19; 10 bases agree with TRBD1. Germline loops: CDR1 LNHDA, CDR2 SQIVND (reference sequence). V trimming: 5 bases; J trimming: 2 bases; junction bases outside the gene matches: 3. This CDR3 region has 14 residues. The CDR3 DNA reads as TGTGCCAGTAGTCGGACAGGGGGGACCTACGAGCAGTACTTC. Amino acid sequence: CASSRTGGTYEQYF.